One T cell receptor beta chain is described in this entry. The entry originates in a study of OX40 agonist ivuxolimab in advanced cancers. The CDR3 contains 13 residues. V was clipped by 7 bases and J by 9 bases; unmatched bases: 8. Looked up from germline, CDR1 is MDHEN and CDR2 is SYDVKM. Some clones are missing from TCRdb's copy, which holds only in-frame ones; the method was immunoSEQ multiplex PCR. The sample consists of about 73,000 clones, more than 75% of them appearing once. V gene TRBV28 combines with J gene TRBJ1-5; 8 bases fit TRBD1. The source is an adult with an advanced solid tumor such as melanoma, head and neck, liver or kidney cancer. The source was CD4+ or CD8+ T cells sorted from blood, collected in a trial of the OX40 agonist ivuxolimab. In DNA, the CDR3 is TGTGCCAGCAACGCAGGGGGCTTCGGGCCCCAGCATTTT. Translation: CASNAGGFGPQHF.